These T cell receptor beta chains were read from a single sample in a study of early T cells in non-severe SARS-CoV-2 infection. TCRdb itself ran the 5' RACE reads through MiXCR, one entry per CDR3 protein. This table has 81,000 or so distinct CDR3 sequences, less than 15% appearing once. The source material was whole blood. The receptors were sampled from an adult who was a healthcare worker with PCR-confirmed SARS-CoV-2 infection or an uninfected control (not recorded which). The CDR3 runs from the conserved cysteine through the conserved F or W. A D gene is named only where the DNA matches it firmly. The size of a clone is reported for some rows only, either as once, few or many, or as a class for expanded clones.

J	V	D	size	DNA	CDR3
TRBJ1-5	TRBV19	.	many	TGTGCCAGCCCACAACAGGTTAGCAATCAGCCCCAGCATTTT	CASPQQVSNQPQHF
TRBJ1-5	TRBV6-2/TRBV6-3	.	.	TGTGCCAGCAGTCTTCTAGGGGGATTGAGCAATCAGCCCCAGCATTTT	CASSLLGGLSNQPQHF
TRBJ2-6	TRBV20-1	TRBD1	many	TGCAGTGCACCCGGTCAGGGGGCAATGTCTGGGGCCAACGTCCTGACTTTC	CSAPGQGAMSGANVLTF
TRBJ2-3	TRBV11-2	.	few	TGTGCCAGCAGCTTCGCCAGCACAGATACGCAGTATTTT	CASSFASTDTQYF
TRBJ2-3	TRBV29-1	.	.	TGCAGCGTTGAAGGGGAGGGCACAGATACGCAGTATTTT	CSVEGEGTDTQYF
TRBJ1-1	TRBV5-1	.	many	TGCGCCAGCAGCTTGGAACAGGGAGGCACTGAAGCTTTCTTT	CASSLEQGGTEAFF
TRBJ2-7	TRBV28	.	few	TGTGCCAGCAGTTCCACCCGCCAGCAGTACTTC	CASSSTRQQYF
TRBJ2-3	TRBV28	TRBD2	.	TGTGCCAGCAGTTTATCCCCTCCGGGCGCGGGAGCCACAGATACGCAGTATTTT	CASSLSPPGAGATDTQYF
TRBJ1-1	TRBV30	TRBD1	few	TGTGCCTGGACAGGGGGCCGGCTCTGGGGTGAAGCTTTCTTT	CAWTGGRLWGEAFF
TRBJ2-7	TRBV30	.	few	TGTGCCTGGAGTGTAAATGGGGGAGGGCAGTACTTC	CAWSVNGGGQYF